This entry is about one T cell receptor beta chain. Its antigen is not known. The junction shows a germline mismatch at one end, possibly a read error. Germline loops: CDR1 LNHDA, CDR2 SQIVND (reference sequence). This CDR3 region has 14 residues. This sample was taken from a study of cytomegalovirus exposure and HLA in healthy donors. General study findings and limits: A missense DCLRE1C variant was associated with V- and J-gene trimming of TCR beta chains in a later analysis, and an independent cohort replicated the association. In vitro work confirmed that a few CMV-associated chains recognize CMV antigens.

The PCR used 60 Vbeta and 13 Jbeta primers. TCRdb keeps only in-frame clones here, not all; method: immunoSEQ multiplex PCR. Among 130,000 or so clones, roughly three quarters were seen once, and the ten largest hold less than 2%. The sequence was obtained from a woman aged 18-29 years in good health and CMV-seronegative. V is TRBV19 and J is TRBJ1-5; D is ambiguous. Sequenced input: PBMCs. CDR3 amino acids: CASSVRNSNQPQNF. Written as DNA, the CDR3 is TGTGCCAGTAGTGTCAGAAATAGCAATCAGCCCCAGAATTTT.